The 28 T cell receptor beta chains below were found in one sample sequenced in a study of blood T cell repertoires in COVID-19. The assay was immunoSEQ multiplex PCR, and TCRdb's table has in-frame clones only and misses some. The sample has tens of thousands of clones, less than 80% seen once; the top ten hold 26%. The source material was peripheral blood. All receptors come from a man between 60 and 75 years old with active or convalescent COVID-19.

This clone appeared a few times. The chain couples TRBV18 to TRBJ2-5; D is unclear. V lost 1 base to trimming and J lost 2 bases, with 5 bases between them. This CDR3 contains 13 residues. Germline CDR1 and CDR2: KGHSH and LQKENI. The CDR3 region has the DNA TGTGCCAGCTCACCACGCCTACAAGAGACCCAGTACTTC. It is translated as CASSPRLQETQYF.

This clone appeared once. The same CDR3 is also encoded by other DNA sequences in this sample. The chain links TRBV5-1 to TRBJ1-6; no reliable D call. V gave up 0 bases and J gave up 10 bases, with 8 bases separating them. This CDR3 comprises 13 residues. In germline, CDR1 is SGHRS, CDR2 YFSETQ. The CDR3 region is CASSLDSYSPLHF. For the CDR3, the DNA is TGCGCCAGCAGCTTGGATTCCTACTCACCCCTCCACTTT.

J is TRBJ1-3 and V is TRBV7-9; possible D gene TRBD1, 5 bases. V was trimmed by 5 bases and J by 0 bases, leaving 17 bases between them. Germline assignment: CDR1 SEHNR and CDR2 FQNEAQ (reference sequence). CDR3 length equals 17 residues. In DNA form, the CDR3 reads TGTGCCAGCAGCCCAGGATCAGGGTTCCTCTCTGGAAACACCATATATTTT. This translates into CASSPGSGFLSGNTIYF.

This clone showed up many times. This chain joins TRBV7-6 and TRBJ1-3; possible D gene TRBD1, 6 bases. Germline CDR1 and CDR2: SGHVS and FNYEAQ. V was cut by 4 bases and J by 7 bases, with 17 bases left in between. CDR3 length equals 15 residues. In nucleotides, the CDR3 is TGTGCCAGCAGCTCTGCGGGTCCAGGGGTGAACACCATATATTTT. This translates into CASSSAGPGVNTIYF.

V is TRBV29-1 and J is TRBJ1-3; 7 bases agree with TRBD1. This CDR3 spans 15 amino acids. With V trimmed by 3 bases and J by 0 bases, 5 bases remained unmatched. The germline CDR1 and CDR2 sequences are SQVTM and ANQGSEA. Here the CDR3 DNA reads TGCAGCGTTGAGAGGGACAGTCTCTCTGGAAACACCATATATTTT. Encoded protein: CSVERDSLSGNTIYF.

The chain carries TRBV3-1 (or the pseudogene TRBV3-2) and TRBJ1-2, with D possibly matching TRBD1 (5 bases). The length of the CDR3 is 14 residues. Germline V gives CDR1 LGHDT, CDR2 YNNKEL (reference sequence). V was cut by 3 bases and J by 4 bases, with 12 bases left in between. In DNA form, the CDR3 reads TGTGCCAGCAGCCAGTTAGGGGATGTCTATGGCTACACCTTC. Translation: CASSQLGDVYGYTF.

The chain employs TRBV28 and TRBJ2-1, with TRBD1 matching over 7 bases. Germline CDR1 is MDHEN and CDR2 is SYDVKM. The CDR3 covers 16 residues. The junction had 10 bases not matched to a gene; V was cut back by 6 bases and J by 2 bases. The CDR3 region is CASRPPEGATYNEQFF. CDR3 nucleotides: TGTGCCAGCAGACCCCCTGAGGGGGCCACCTACAATGAGCAGTTCTTC.

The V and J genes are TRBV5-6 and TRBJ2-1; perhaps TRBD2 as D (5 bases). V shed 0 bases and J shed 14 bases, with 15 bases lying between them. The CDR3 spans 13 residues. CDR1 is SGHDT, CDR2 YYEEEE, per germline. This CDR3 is CASSLAVAGSKFF. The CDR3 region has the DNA TGTGCCAGCAGCTTGGCCGTCGCGGGTTCCAAGTTCTTC.

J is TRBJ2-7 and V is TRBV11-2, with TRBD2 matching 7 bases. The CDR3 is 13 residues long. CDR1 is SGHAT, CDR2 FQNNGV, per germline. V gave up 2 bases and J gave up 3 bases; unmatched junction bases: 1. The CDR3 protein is CASSLWGGYEQYF. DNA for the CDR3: TGTGCCAGCAGCTTATGGGGGGGCTACGAGCAGTACTTC.

The CDR3 is CASSPPGGAYGYTF. The CDR3 DNA reads as TGTGCCAGCAGCCCTCCGGGAGGGGCCTATGGCTACACCTTC. The J gene is TRBJ1-2, the V gene TRBV9; possibly TRBD1 for D (5 bases). This CDR3 spans 14 amino acids. V lost 4 bases, J lost 4 bases, and 14 bases lay in between. Germline V gene lookup returns CDR1 SGDLS and CDR2 YYNGEE.

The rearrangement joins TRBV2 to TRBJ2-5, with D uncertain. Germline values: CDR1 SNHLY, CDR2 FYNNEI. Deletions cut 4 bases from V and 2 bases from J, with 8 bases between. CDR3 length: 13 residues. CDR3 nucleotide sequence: TGTGCCAGCAGTGTATCGTTACAAGAGACCCAGTACTTC. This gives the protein CASSVSLQETQYF. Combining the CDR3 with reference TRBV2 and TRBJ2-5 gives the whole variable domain EPEVTQTPSHQVTQMGQEVILRCVPISNHLYFYWYRQILGQKVEFLVSFYNNEISEKSEIFDDQFSVERPDGSNFTLKIRSTKLEDSAMYFCASSVSLQETQYFGPGTRLLVL.

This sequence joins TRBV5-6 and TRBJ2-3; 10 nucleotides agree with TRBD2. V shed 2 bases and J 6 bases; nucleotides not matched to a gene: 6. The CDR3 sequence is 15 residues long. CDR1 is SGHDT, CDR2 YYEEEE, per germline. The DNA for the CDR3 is TGTGCCAGCAGCTTCGGGAATAGCGGGGGGGATACGCAGTATTTT. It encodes CASSFGNSGGDTQYF. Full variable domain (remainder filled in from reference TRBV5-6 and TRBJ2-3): DAGVTQSPTHLIKTRGQQVTLRCSPKSGHDTVSWYQQALGQGPQFIFQYYEEEERQRGNFPDRFSGHQFPNYSSELNVNALLLGDSALYLCASSFGNSGGDTQYFGPGTRLTVL.

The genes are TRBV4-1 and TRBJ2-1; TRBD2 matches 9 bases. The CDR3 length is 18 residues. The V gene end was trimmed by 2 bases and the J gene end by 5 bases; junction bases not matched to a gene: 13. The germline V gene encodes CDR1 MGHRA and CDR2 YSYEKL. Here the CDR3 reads CASSQKVGPQRGDNEQFF. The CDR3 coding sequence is TGCGCCAGCAGCCAAAAAGTTGGACCGCAGCGGGGGGACAATGAGCAGTTCTTC.

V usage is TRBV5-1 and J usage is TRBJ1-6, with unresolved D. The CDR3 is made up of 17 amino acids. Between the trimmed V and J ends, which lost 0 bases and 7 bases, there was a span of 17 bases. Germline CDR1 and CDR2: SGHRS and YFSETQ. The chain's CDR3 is CASSLVPWGGQNSPLHF. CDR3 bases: TGCGCCAGCAGCTTGGTTCCATGGGGAGGGCAAAATTCACCCCTCCACTTT.

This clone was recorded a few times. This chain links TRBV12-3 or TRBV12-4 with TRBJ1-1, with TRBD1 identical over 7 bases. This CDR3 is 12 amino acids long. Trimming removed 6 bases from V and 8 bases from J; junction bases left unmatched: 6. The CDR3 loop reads CASSPTGIEAFF. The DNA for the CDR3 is TGTGCCAGCAGCCCGACAGGGATCGAAGCTTTCTTT.

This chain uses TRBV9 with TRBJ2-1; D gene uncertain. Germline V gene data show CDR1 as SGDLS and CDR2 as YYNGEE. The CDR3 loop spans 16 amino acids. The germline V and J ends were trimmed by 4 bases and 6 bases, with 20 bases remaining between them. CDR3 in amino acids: CASSFLTSLGFNEQFF. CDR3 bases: TGTGCCAGCAGCTTCCTCACGAGCCTAGGCTTCAATGAGCAGTTCTTC.

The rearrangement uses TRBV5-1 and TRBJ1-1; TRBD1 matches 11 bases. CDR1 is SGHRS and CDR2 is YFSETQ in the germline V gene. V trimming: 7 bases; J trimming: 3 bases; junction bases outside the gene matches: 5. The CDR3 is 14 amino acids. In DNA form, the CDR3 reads TGCGCCAGCGGGGGACAGGGGGTAGACACTGAAGCTTTCTTT. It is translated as CASGGQGVDTEAFF.

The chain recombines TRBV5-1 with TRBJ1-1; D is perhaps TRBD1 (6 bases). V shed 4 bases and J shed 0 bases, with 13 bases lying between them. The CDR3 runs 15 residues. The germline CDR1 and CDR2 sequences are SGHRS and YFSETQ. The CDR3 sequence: CASSREQGMNTEAFF. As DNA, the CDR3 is TGCGCCAGCAGCCGCGAACAGGGAATGAACACTGAAGCTTTCTTT.

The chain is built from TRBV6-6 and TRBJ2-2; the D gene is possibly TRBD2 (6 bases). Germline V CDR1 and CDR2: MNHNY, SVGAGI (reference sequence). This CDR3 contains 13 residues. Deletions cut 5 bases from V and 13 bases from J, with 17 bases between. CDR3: CASSTRLDIVLFF. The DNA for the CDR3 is TGTGCCAGCAGTACCAGACTAGACATAGTGCTGTTTTTT.

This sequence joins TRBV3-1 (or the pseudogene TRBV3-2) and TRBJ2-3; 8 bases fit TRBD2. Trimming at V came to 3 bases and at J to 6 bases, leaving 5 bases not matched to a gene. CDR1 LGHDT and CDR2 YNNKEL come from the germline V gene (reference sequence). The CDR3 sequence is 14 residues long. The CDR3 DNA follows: TGTGCCAGCAGCCAGGAGCGGGGGTGGGATACGCAGTATTTT. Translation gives CASSQERGWDTQYF.

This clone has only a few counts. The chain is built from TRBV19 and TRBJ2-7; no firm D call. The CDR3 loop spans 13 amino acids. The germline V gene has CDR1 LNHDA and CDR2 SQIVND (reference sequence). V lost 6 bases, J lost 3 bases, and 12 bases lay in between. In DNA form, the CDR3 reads TGTGCCAGTAGGGGCAGTTTACACTACGAGCAGTACTTC. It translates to CASRGSLHYEQYF.

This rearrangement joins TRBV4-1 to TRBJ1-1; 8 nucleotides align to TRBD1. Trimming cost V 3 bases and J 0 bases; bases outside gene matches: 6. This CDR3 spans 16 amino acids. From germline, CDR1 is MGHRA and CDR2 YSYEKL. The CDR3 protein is CASSHPGQGMNTEAFF. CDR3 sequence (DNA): TGCGCCAGCAGCCACCCCGGACAGGGTATGAACACTGAAGCTTTCTTT.

The CDR3 DNA reads as TGCAGCGTACAGGCTAACGCGAACACCGGGGAGCTGTTTTTT. Its protein product is CSVQANANTGELFF. The chain uses TRBV29-1 and TRBJ2-2, with a possible D match to TRBD1 (5 bases). Germline loops: CDR1 SQVTM, CDR2 ANQGSEA. V was cut by 6 bases and J by 0 bases, with 11 bases left in between. CDR3 length: 14 residues.

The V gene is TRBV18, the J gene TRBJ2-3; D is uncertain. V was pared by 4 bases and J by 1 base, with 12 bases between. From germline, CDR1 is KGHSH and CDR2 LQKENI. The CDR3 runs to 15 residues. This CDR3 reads CASSRIAEGTDTQYF. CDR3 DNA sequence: TGTGCCAGCTCACGAATAGCAGAGGGCACAGATACGCAGTATTTT.

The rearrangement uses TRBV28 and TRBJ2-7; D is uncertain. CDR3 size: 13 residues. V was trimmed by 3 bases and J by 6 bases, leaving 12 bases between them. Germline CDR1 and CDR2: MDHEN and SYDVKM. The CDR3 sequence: CASSLRYLPEQYF. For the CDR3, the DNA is TGTGCCAGCAGTTTGAGATATCTGCCCGAGCAGTACTTC.

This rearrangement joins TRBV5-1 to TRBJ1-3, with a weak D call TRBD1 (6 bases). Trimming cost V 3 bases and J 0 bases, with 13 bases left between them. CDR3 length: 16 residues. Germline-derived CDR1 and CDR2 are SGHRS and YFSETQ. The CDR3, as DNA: TGCGCCAGCAGCTATGCCGGGACAACCTCTGGAAACACCATATATTTT. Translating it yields CASSYAGTTSGNTIYF.

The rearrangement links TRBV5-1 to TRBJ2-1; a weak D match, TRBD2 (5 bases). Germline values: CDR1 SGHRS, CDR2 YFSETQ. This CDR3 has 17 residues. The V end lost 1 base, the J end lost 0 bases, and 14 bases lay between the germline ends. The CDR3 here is CASSLITSYSSYNEQFF. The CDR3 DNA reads TGCGCCAGCAGCTTGATAACTAGTTATTCCTCCTACAATGAGCAGTTCTTC.

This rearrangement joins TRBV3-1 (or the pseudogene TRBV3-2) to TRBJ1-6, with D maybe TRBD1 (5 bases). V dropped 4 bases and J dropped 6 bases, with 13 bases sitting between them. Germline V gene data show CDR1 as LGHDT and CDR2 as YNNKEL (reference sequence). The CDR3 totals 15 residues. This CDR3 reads CASSLGTPGNSPLHF. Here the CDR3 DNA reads TGTGCCAGCAGCCTCGGGACTCCCGGTAATTCACCCCTCCACTTT.